These T cell receptor beta chains were read from a single sample in a study of human T cells and chemical hapten exposure. TCRdb fed the RACE reads into MiXCR, producing one record per CDR3 protein. The table shows approximately 370,000 distinct CDR3 sequences, with approximately 5% occurring only once. The sample consisted of whole blood, taken in connection with sensitization to the hapten diphenylcyclopropenone (DPC). All receptors come from a woman aged 18-29 years with alopecia areata. Some clones in this sample may be carry-over from other donors' samples. Both conserved end residues are part of each CDR3. D genes are given only for firm matches. Expanded clones get a size class; other rows say once, few or many, or leave the size out.

d_gene	abundance	j_gene	v_gene	CDR3nt	CDR3aa
NA	many	TRBJ1-5	TRBV20-1	TGCAGTGCTACCCGCGGGGGGGGAGGTCAGCCCCAGCATTTT	CSATRGGGGQPQHF
NA	many	TRBJ2-3	TRBV10-3	TGTGCCATCAGGCCGGGACTCGACACAGATACGCAGTATTTT	CAIRPGLDTDTQYF
TRBD1	NA	TRBJ2-3	TRBV24-1	TGTGCCACCAGTGACACTGACAGGGCGGCAGATACGCAGTATTTT	CATSDTDRAADTQYF
TRBD1	many	TRBJ2-1	TRBV11-2	TGTGCCAGCAGCTCCGGGACAGGGGCGTACCTCGCCGCCAATGAGCAGTTCTTC	CASSSGTGAYLAANEQFF
NA	NA	TRBJ1-5	TRBV2	TGTGCCAGCAGGTGGGACGGCAATCAGCCCCAGCATTTT	CASRWDGNQPQHF
TRBD1	NA	TRBJ2-1	TRBV20-1	TGCAGTGCGCCCAACGGACAGGGGCAATACAATGAGCAGTTCTTC	CSAPNGQGQYNEQFF
NA	few	TRBJ2-1	TRBV10-3	TGTGCCATCAGAGTCGACCCTGGGGATGAGCAGTTCTTC	CAIRVDPGDEQFF
TRBD1	few	TRBJ1-1	TRBV12-3/TRBV12-4	TGTGCCAGCAGTCTCCGGGACAGGGAGCCGTCTGCTTTCTTT	CASSLRDREPSAFF
NA	many	TRBJ1-2	TRBV7-2	TGTGCCAGCAGCTTAGACAGGACTATCTATGGCTACACCTTC	CASSLDRTIYGYTF
NA	few	TRBJ2-3	TRBV10-3	TGTGCCGCTTCCGGGGGCACAGATACGCAGTATTTT	CAASGGTDTQYF
TRBD1	few	TRBJ1-4	TRBV3-1	TGTGCCAGCAGCCCGACAGGGCGTTTTGAAAAACTGTTTTTT	CASSPTGRFEKLFF
NA	few	TRBJ1-6	TRBV14	TGTGCCAGCAGCCAAGCTCAGCTCAGCTCCTATAATTCACCCCTCCACTTT	CASSQAQLSSYNSPLHF
TRBD2	NA	TRBJ2-3	TRBV12-3/TRBV12-4	TGTGCCAGCAGTCCCCGTCGGGGGGGCCTTAACACAGATACGCAGTATTTT	CASSPRRGGLNTDTQYF
NA	NA	TRBJ1-1	TRBV15	TGTGCCACCAGCAGATCCGGGGGGAGGAAGAACACTGAAGCTTTCTTT	CATSRSGGRKNTEAFF
TRBD1	NA	TRBJ2-3	TRBV3-1	TGTGCCAGCAGCCTTACCGGGACAGGGTCGTATACGCAGTATTTT	CASSLTGTGSYTQYF
TRBD1	NA	TRBJ2-2	TRBV5-1	TGCGCCAGCAGCCTAAGACAGGGTTCAGGGATCGGGGAGCTGTTTTTT	CASSLRQGSGIGELFF
NA	few	TRBJ2-2	TRBV20-1	TGCAGTGCTAGAGTCTTGTTTAACACCGGGGAGCTGTTTTTT	CSARVLFNTGELFF
NA	many	TRBJ2-6	TRBV10-3	TGTGCCATCAGTGAGTCTTATTCAGGCGGCTCTGGGGCCAACGTCCTGACTTTC	CAISESYSGGSGANVLTF
TRBD1	few	TRBJ1-1	TRBV2	TGTGCCAGCAGTGAGGGACAGGGTGGATTCCCCGAAGCTTTCTTT	CASSEGQGGFPEAFF
NA	many	TRBJ2-3	TRBV7-3	TGTGCCAGCAGCAGAGGAGGGGCGTGGGGCACAGATACGCAGTATTTT	CASSRGGAWGTDTQYF
NA	many	TRBJ1-1	TRBV6-2/TRBV6-3	TGTGCCAGCAGTACCTCCGACAGTGGCACTGAAGCTTTCTTT	CASSTSDSGTEAFF
NA	many	TRBJ1-5	TRBV12-3/TRBV12-4	TGTGCCAGCAGGGGGGGAAACAGGGTGCACAATCAGCCCCAGCATTTT	CASRGGNRVHNQPQHF
NA	few	TRBJ2-1	TRBV29-1	TGCAGCGTTGAAGACATCTATGAGCAGTTCTTC	CSVEDIYEQFF
NA	NA	TRBJ1-4	TRBV5-1	TGCGCCAGCAGCTTAGGTCTAAAGAATGAAAAACTGTTTTTT	CASSLGLKNEKLFF
NA	NA	TRBJ2-7	TRBV28	TGTGCCAGCAGTCAGACAATGTACGAGCAGTACTTC	CASSQTMYEQYF
NA	few	TRBJ2-7	TRBV6-2/TRBV6-3	TGTGCCAGCAGTTCGCGAACGGGGACCAACGAGCAGTACTTC	CASSSRTGTNEQYF
NA	many	TRBJ1-2	TRBV29-1	TGCAGCGTTGAGGGGACGGAAAACTATGGCTACACCTTC	CSVEGTENYGYTF
TRBD1	few	TRBJ1-3	TRBV7-2	TGTGCCAGCAGCCGTCGCACAGGGGGCGCACGTGAAGGAAACACCATATATTTT	CASSRRTGGAREGNTIYF
NA	many	TRBJ1-2	TRBV29-1	TGCAGCGTTGATGACGGTAGCGGCTACACCTTC	CSVDDGSGYTF
TRBD1	many	TRBJ2-4	TRBV5-1	TGCGCCAGCAGCCCGCCGGGACAGGGGGGATCCAAAAACATTCAGTACTTC	CASSPPGQGGSKNIQYF
NA	NA	TRBJ2-2	TRBV24-1	TGTGCCACCGGAAAGGGTAGTACCGGGGAGCTGTTTTTT	CATGKGSTGELFF
NA	NA	TRBJ2-1	TRBV3-1	TGTGCCAGCAGCCAAGTTGGCAGAGAGCAGTTCTTC	CASSQVGREQFF
NA	NA	TRBJ2-3	TRBV6-2/TRBV6-3	TGTGCCAGCAGCCGCATCCGGGGCCTCACAGATACGCAGTATTTT	CASSRIRGLTDTQYF
TRBD1	NA	TRBJ1-5	TRBV29-1	TGCAGCGTTGAAGACGGACAGGGGGCACATAGCAATCAGCCCCAGCATTTT	CSVEDGQGAHSNQPQHF
NA	NA	TRBJ2-1	TRBV10-3	TGTGCCATCAGTGAGTCTACGGGGGTGGGAAATGAGCAGTTCTTC	CAISESTGVGNEQFF
NA	NA	TRBJ1-2	TRBV20-1	TGCAGTGCTAGGGTCGGAGACACGAGCTATGGCTACACCTTC	CSARVGDTSYGYTF
NA	many	TRBJ2-2	TRBV5-1	TGCGCCAGCAGCCAGGACAGGAACACCGGGGAGCTGTTTTTT	CASSQDRNTGELFF
TRBD1	NA	TRBJ1-4	TRBV12-3/TRBV12-4	TGTGCCAGCAGTTTGGACAGGGGCGTAGAAAAACTGTTTTTT	CASSLDRGVEKLFF
NA	NA	TRBJ2-3	TRBV7-2	TGTGCCAGCTCCCCCTCGCTGGATACGCAGTATTTT	CASSPSLDTQYF
NA	many	TRBJ1-5	TRBV20-1	TGCAGTGCTCCAAACAGGGTTAATAGCAATCAGCCCCAGCATTTT	CSAPNRVNSNQPQHF
NA	NA	TRBJ1-1	TRBV6-2/TRBV6-3	TGTGCCAGCAGTTATGCCGGGACGGCGAACACTGAAGCTTTCTTT	CASSYAGTANTEAFF
NA	NA	TRBJ2-7	TRBV11-2	TGTGCCAGCAGCCCCTGGGACTTCGCCTACGAGCAGTACTTC	CASSPWDFAYEQYF
TRBD1	few	TRBJ1-1	TRBV7-2	TGTGCCAGCAGCTTAAGGACAGGGGGCAGAGGGACTGAAGCTTTCTTT	CASSLRTGGRGTEAFF
NA	NA	TRBJ2-7	TRBV28	TGTGCCAGCAGTTTGAACGAGCAGTACTTC	CASSLNEQYF
NA	many	TRBJ2-6	TRBV6-5	TGTGCCAGCAGTTACGGGGACTCGCCGTCTGGGGCCAACGTCCTGACTTTC	CASSYGDSPSGANVLTF
NA	many	TRBJ2-5	TRBV7-9	TGTGCCAGCAGCCCCCGGATGACGAAAGAGACCCAGTACTTC	CASSPRMTKETQYF
NA	NA	TRBJ2-3	TRBV7-2	TGTGCCAGCAGCTTACTGCTGATCACAGATACGCAGTATTTT	CASSLLLITDTQYF
NA	few	TRBJ2-1	TRBV4-3	TGCGCCAGCAGCGTCGGGACCGGCTCCTACAATGAGCAGTTCTTC	CASSVGTGSYNEQFF
TRBD1	NA	TRBJ1-4	TRBV20-1	TGCAGTGCTGGCATCCCAGGGGGCGATGAAAAACTGTTTTTT	CSAGIPGGDEKLFF